This is a list of T cell receptor beta chains from one sample in a study of cytomegalovirus exposure and HLA in healthy donors. Method: immunoSEQ multiplex PCR; TCRdb's copy keeps in-frame clones and lacks some. The sample consists of over 150,000 clones, roughly 78% of them appearing once. Specimen: PBMCs. These receptors came from a man aged 40-50 years in good health and CMV-seronegative. Each CDR3 is given with its conserved first and last residue. The D gene is left open where the match is weak. A row's size may be missing; if present it is once, few, many or a size class.

V gene	clone size	J gene	CDR3 length	D gene	CDR3 DNA	CDR3 protein
TRBV11-2	NA	TRBJ2-7	15	TRBD1	TGTGCCAGCAGCTTCCTCAGGGGGAAGGGCTACGAGCAGTACTTC	CASSFLRGKGYEQYF
TRBV7-6	NA	TRBJ2-2	16	NA	TGTGCCAGCAGCTTAGGAGGGCACACGAGTACCGGGGAGCTGTTTTTT	CASSLGGHTSTGELFF
TRBV6-6	NA	TRBJ2-1	15	TRBD2	TGTGCCAGCACCCCGGGACTAGGCGCCTACAATGAGCAGTTCTTC	CASTPGLGAYNEQFF
TRBV28	NA	TRBJ2-7	14	TRBD1	TGTGCCAGCAGTTTAAATGACAGGGACTACGAGCAGTACTTC	CASSLNDRDYEQYF
TRBV27	NA	TRBJ2-4	16	TRBD1	TGTGCCAGCAGTTCCCCGACAGGGGCGTTCAAAAACAGTCAGTACTTC	CASSSPTGAFKNSQYF
TRBV29-1	NA	TRBJ2-7	18	TRBD2	TGCAGCGTTCTACCCGGACTAGCGGGAGGCAAATCTCGGGGGGAGCAGTACTTC	CSVLPGLAGGKSRGEQYF
TRBV18	once	TRBJ2-1	15	NA	TGTGCCAGCTCACCACAGGCTAGCGACTACAATGAGCAGTTCTTC	CASSPQASDYNEQFF
TRBV5-4	NA	TRBJ2-2	18	TRBD1	TGTGCCAGCAGCCTCCGGGACAGGGGGCGCGGGGGCACCGGGGAGCTGTTTTTT	CASSLRDRGRGGTGELFF
TRBV13	few	TRBJ2-7	15	TRBD2	TGTGCCAGCAGCTTACGGGGACTAGCTTCCTACGAGCAGTACTTC	CASSLRGLASYEQYF
TRBV6-1	NA	TRBJ1-1	15	NA	TGTGCCAGCAGTGTAAAGGGGGGGCTGAACACTGAAGCTTTCTTT	CASSVKGGLNTEAFF
TRBV29-1	NA	TRBJ2-2	13	NA	TGCAGCACAGTGGTCGGGGGCACCGGGGAGCTGTTTTTT	CSTVVGGTGELFF
TRBV29-1	NA	TRBJ2-3	14	NA	TGCAGCGTTACTGCGGGACGGACCACAGATACGCAGTATTTT	CSVTAGRTTDTQYF
TRBV14	NA	TRBJ1-2	15	NA	TGTGCCAGCAGCCAAACCGGGTACCTCGGGTGGGGCTACACCTTC	CASSQTGYLGWGYTF
TRBV10-3	NA	TRBJ1-2	13	NA	TGTGCCATCAGTGACGGACAGAACTATGGCTACACCTTC	CAISDGQNYGYTF
TRBV6-1	NA	TRBJ1-1	12	NA	TGTGCCAGCAGTGAAGGGGCCACTGAAGCTTTCTTT	CASSEGATEAFF
TRBV28	NA	TRBJ1-2	14	TRBD1	TGTGCCAGCAGCCGAGACAGGGCTATCTATGGCTACACCTTC	CASSRDRAIYGYTF
TRBV7-8	NA	TRBJ2-1	16	TRBD2	TGTGCCAGCAGCCCTAGGACTAGCGGGAGCCCCGGCTCCCAGTTCTTC	CASSPRTSGSPGSQFF
TRBV7-2	NA	TRBJ1-1	17	TRBD1	TGTGCCAGCAGCCGTATCGGGACAGGGGCAAGATTTACTGAAGCTTTCTTT	CASSRIGTGARFTEAFF
TRBV9	NA	TRBJ1-1	14	TRBD1	TGTGCCAGCAGCGCCAGGGGGCCGAACACTGAAGCTTTCTTT	CASSARGPNTEAFF
TRBV9	NA	TRBJ1-1	15	TRBD1	TGTGCCAGCAGCGTCGGGACAGGGGCCAACACTGAAGCTTTCTTT	CASSVGTGANTEAFF
TRBV5-6	NA	TRBJ2-1	16	TRBD2	TGTGCCAGCAGCCCACGACTAGCGGGAGGCTACAATGAGCAGTTCTTC	CASSPRLAGGYNEQFF
TRBV9	NA	TRBJ1-3	16	TRBD1	TGTGCCAGCATCCTAGTAGGGGGCGGCGGGGGAAACACCATATATTTT	CASILVGGGGGNTIYF
TRBV27	NA	TRBJ2-7	13	NA	TGTGCCCTCCCGGGGAGGTCTCCCTACGAGCAGTACTTC	CALPGRSPYEQYF
TRBV28	NA	TRBJ2-7	12	NA	TGTGCCAGCAGTTTGAAGGGGCTGGAGCAGTACTTC	CASSLKGLEQYF
TRBV7-9	NA	TRBJ1-4	14	TRBD1	TGTGCCAGCAGCTTATCCCGGACAGGCGAAGAACTGTTTTTT	CASSLSRTGEELFF
TRBV7-2	NA	TRBJ2-7	14	NA	TGTGCCAGCAGCTTAGGACGGGAGATGTACGAGCAGTACTTC	CASSLGREMYEQYF
TRBV2	few	TRBJ1-1	15	TRBD1	TGTGCCAGCAGTGAAGCGGACAGGGCTGGCACTGAAGCTTTCTTT	CASSEADRAGTEAFF
TRBV27	once	TRBJ2-7	14	NA	TGTGCCAGCAGTTCCGGGACACTCGGCTACGAGCAGTACTTC	CASSSGTLGYEQYF
TRBV5-1	NA	TRBJ2-1	15	NA	TGCGCCAGCAGCCTGTCCCGGGACTGGCTCATGGAGCAGTTCTTC	CASSLSRDWLMEQFF
TRBV5-1	NA	TRBJ2-7	17	TRBD2	TGCGCCAGCAGCTTGGGACTAGCGGGAGGGTTCTTCTACGAGCAGTACTTC	CASSLGLAGGFFYEQYF
TRBV2	NA	TRBJ2-7	10	NA	TGTGCCAGCAGCGGGTCCGAGCAGTACTTC	CASSGSEQYF
TRBV5-8	few	TRBJ1-2	12	NA	TGTGCCAGCAGCTTGCCAGGGTATGGCTACACCTTC	CASSLPGYGYTF